This TCR beta chain was found in a study of T-cell memory formation after mild COVID-19. Study-wide results and caveats: A second wave expanding day 15 to 37 was CD4+-biased; contracting clones were balanced. That cross-reactive memory joined was suggested by some responding clones appearing in pre-infection memory.

The germline V gene encodes CDR1 SGHKS and CDR2 YYEKEE (reference sequence). With 4 bases clipped from V and 2 bases from J, the junction kept 11 bases outside the gene matches. The CDR3 contains 18 residues. Of note for this clonotype: What it binds is not known.

From the 5' RACE reads, TCRdb called clonotypes with MiXCR, one entry per CDR3 protein. The sample lists hundreds of thousands of distinct CDR3 sequences, just under 20% occurring once. The TCR sequence derives from a man younger than 30 who had mild COVID-19 (a few samples of this study predate the infection). Cell type and time point are not known. This chain links TRBV5-5 with TRBJ1-4; 10 bases are shared with TRBD1. The sequenced sample was PBMCs or a T cell subset sorted from them (not recorded which). CDR3 bases: TGTGCCAGCAGCCTCGCCGAGACAGGGGGCGCGACTAATGAAAAACTGTTTTTT. Encoded protein: CASSLAETGGATNEKLFF.